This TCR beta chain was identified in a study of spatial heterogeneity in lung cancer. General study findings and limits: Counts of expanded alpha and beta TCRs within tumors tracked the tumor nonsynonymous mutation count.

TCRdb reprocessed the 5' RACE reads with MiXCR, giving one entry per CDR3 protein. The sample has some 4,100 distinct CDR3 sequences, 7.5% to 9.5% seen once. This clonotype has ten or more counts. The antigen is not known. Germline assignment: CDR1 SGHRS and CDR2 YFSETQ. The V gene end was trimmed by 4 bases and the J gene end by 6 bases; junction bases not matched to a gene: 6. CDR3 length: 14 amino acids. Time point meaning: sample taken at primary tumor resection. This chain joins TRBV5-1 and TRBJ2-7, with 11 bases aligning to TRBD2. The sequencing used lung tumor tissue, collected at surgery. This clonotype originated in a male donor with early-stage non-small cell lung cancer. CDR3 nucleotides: TGCGCCAGCAGCCTTAGCGGGAGGGCCTTCGAGCAGTACTTC. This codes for CASSLSGRAFEQYF.